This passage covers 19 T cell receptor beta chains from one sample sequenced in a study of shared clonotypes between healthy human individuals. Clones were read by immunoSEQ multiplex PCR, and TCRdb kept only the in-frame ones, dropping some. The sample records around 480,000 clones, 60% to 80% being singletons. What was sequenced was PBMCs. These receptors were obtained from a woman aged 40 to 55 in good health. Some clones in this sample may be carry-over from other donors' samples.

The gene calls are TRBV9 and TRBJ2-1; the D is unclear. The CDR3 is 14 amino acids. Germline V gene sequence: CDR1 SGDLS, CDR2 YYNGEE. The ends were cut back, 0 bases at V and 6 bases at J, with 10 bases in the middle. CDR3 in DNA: TGTGCCAGCAGCGTAGGACTGTACGCCAATGAGCAGTTCTTC. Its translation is CASSVGLYANEQFF.

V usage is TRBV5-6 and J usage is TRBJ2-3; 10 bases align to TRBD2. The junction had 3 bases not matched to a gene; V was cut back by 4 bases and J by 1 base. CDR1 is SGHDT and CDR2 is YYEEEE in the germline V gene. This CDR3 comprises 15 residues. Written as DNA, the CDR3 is TGTGCCAGCAGCAGCGGGACTAGCGGCACAGATACGCAGTATTTT. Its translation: CASSSGTSGTDTQYF.

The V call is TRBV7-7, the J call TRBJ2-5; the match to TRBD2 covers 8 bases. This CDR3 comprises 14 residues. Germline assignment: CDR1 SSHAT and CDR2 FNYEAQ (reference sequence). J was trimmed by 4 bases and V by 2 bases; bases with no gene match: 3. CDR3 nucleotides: TGTGCCAGCAGCTTACAGCTAGCGGGAGAGACCCAGTACTTC. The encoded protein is CASSLQLAGETQYF. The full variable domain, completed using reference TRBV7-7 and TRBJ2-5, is GAGVSQSPRYKVTKRGQDVTLRCDPISSHATLYWYQQALGQGPEFLTYFNYEAQPDKSGLPSDRFSAERPEGSISTLTIQRTEQRDSAMYRCASSLQLAGETQYFGPGTRLLVL.

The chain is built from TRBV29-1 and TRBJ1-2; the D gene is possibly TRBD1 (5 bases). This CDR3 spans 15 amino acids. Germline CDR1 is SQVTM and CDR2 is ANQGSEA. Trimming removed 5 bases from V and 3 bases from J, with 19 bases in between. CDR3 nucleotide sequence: TGCAGCGTTTCAAAGCGCGGCAGGGTGGACTATGGCTACACCTTC. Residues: CSVSKRGRVDYGYTF.

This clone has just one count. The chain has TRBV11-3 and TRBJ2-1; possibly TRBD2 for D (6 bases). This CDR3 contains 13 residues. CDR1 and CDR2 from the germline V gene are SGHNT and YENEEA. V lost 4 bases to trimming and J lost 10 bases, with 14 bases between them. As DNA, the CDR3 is TGTGCCAGCAGCTCAAGCCCCCTAGCGGAGCAGTTCTTC. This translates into CASSSSPLAEQFF.

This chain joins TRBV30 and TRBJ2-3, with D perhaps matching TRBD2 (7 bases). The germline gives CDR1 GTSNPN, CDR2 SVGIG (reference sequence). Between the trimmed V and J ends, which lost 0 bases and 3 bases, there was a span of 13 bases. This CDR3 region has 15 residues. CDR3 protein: CAWSVGGQGTDTQYF. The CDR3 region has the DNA TGTGCCTGGAGTGTGGGGGGGCAGGGTACAGATACGCAGTATTTT.

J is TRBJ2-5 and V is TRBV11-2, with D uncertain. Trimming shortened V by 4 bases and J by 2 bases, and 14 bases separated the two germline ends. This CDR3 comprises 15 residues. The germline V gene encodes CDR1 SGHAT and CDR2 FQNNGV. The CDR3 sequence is CASSSEWQVQETQYF. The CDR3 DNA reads TGTGCCAGCAGCTCCGAGTGGCAGGTACAAGAGACCCAGTACTTC. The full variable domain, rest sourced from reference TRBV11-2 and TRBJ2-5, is EAGVAQSPRYKIIEKRQSVAFWCNPISGHATLYWYQQILGQGPKLLIQFQNNGVVDDSQLPKDRFSAERLKGVDSTLKIQPAKLEDSAVYLCASSSEWQVQETQYFGPGTRLLVL.

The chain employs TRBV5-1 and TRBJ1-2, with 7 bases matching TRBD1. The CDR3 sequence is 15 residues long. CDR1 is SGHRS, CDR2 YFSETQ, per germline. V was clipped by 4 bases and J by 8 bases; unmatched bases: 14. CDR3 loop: CASSAQTGTVNGYTF. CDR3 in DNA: TGCGCCAGCAGCGCTCAAACCGGGACAGTAAACGGCTACACCTTC.

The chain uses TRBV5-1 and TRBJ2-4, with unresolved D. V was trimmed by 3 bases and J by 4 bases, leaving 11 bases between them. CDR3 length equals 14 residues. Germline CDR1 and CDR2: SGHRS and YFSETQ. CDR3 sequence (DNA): TGCGCCAGCAGCTCGCCTTCAGGAAAAAACATTCAGTACTTC. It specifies CASSSPSGKNIQYF.

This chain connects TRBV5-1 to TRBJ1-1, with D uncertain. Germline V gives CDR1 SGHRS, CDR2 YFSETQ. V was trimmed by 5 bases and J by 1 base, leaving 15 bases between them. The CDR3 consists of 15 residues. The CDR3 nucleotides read TGCGCCAGCAGTCTCCTAAGCCCGTGGAACACTGAAGCTTTCTTT. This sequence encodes CASSLLSPWNTEAFF.

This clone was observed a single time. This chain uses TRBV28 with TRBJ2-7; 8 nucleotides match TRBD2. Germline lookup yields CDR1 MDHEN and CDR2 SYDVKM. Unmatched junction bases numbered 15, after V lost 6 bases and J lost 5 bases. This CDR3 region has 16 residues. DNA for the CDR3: TGTGCCAGCAGCGGAACGGGACGATTCGGGGGGGACGAGCAGTACTTC. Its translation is CASSGTGRFGGDEQYF.

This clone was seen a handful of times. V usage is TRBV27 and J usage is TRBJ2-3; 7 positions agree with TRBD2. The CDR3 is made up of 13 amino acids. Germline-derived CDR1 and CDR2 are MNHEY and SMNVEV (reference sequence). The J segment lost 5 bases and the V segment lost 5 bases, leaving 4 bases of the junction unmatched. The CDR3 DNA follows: TGTGCCAGCAGTAGCGGGGTTGGAGATACGCAGTATTTT. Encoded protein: CASSSGVGDTQYF.

DNA for the CDR3: TGTGCCTGGAGTACAGGGGGCACTGGGCCCCAGCATTTT. It is translated as CAWSTGGTGPQHF. The chain couples TRBV30 to TRBJ1-5, with 9 nucleotides matching TRBD1. The germline V gene has CDR1 GTSNPN and CDR2 SVGIG (reference sequence). The CDR3 is 13 amino acids. The junction had 5 bases not matched to a gene; V was cut back by 2 bases and J by 9 bases. The full variable domain, rest sourced from reference TRBV30 and TRBJ1-5, is SQTIHQWPATLVQPVGSPLSLECTVEGTSNPNLYWYRQAAGRGLQLLFYSVGIGQISSEVPQNLSASRPQDRQFILSSKKLLLSDSGFYLCAWSTGGTGPQHFGDGTRLSIL.

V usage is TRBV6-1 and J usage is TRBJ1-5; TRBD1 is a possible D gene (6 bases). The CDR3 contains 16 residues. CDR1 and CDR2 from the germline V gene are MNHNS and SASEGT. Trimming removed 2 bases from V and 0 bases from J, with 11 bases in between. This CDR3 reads CASSELGQNSNQPQHF. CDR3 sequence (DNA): TGTGCCAGCAGTGAACTAGGACAGAATAGCAATCAGCCCCAGCATTTT.

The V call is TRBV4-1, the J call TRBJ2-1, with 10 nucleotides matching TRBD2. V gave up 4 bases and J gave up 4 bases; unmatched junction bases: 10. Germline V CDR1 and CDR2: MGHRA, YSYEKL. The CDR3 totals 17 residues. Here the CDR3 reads CASSLGGGLAPYNEQFF. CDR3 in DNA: TGCGCCAGCAGCCTGGGAGGGGGACTAGCGCCTTACAATGAGCAGTTCTTC.

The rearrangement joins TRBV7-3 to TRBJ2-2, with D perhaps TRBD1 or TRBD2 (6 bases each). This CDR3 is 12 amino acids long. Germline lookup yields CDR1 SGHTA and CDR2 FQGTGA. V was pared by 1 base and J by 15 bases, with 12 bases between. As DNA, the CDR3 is TGTGCCAGCAGCTTAATGGAGGGGGGATTGTTTTTT. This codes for CASSLMEGGLFF.

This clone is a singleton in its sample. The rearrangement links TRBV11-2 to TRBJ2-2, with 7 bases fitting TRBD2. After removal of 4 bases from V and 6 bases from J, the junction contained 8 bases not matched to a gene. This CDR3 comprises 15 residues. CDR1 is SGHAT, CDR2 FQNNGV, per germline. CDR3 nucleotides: TGTGCCAGCAGCTATTCAAGCGGGGCCCCCGGGGAGCTGTTTTTT. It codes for CASSYSSGAPGELFF.

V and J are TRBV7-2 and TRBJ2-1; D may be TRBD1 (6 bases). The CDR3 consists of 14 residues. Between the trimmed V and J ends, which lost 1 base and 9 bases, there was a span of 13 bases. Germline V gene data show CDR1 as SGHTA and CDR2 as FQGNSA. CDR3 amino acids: CASSLVGTGIEQFF. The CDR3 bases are TGTGCCAGCAGCTTAGTAGGTACAGGGATTGAGCAGTTCTTC. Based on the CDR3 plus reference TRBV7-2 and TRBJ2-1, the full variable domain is GAGVSQSPSNKVTEKGKDVELRCDPISGHTALYWYRQSLGQGLEFLIYFQGNSAPDKSGLPSDRFSAERTGGSVSTLTIQRTQQEDSAVYLCASSLVGTGIEQFFGPGTRLTVL.

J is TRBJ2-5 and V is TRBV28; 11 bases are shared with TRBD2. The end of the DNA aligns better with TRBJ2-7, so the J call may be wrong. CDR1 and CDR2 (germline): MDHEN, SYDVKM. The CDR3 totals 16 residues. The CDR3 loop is CASSLTGTSGSYEQYF. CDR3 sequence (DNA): TGTGCCAGCAGTTTGACCGGGACTAGCGGCTCCTACGAGCAGTACTTC.